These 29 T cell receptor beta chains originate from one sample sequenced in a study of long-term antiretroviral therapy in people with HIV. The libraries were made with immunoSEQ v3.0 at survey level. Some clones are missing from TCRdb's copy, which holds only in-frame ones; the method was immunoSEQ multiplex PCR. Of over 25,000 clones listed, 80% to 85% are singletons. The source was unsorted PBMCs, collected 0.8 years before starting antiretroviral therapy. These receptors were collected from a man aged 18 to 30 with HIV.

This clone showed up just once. The CDR3 DNA reads as TGCGCCAGCAGCTTTTCCGTTCCAGCCCAAGAGACCCAGTACTTC. Translating gives CASSFSVPAQETQYF. This chain links TRBV5-1 with TRBJ2-5; no clear D gene. Trimming cost V 2 bases and J 1 base, with 12 bases left between them. Germline CDR1 and CDR2: SGHRS and YFSETQ. The CDR3 length is 15 residues.

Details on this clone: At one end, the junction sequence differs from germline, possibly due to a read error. CDR3 amino acids: CAWSGITGGAVF. CDR3 in DNA: TGTGCCTGGAGTGGAATAACGGGAGGCGCAGTCTTC. The chain has TRBV30 and TRBJ2-1; 7 bases line up with TRBD2. The CDR3 sequence is 12 residues long. The germline V gene has CDR1 GTSNPN and CDR2 SVGIG (reference sequence).

This chain's CDR3 is CAWSSGLTNTEAFF. Here the CDR3 DNA reads TGTGCCTGGTCCTCGGGACTGACGAACACTGAAGCTTTCTTT. This chain joins TRBV30 and TRBJ1-1, with D tentatively TRBD1 (5 bases). CDR3 size: 14 residues. Per germline, CDR1 GTSNPN and CDR2 SVGIG (reference sequence). Trimming took off 5 bases at V and 1 base at J, with 14 bases between the two ends.

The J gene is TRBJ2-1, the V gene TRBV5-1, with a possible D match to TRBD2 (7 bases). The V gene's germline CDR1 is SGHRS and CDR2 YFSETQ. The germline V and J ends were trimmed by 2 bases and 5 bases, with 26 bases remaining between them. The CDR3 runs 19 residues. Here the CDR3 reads CASSFPAGALHVPHNEQFF. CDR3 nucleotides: TGCGCCAGCAGCTTCCCGGCGGGGGCCTTACACGTACCACACAATGAGCAGTTCTTC.

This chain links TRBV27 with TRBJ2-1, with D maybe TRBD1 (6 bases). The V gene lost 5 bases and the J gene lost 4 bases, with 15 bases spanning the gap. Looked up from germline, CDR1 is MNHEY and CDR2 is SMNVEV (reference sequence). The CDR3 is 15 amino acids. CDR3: CASSPGQRFYNEQFF. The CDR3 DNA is TGTGCCAGCAGTCCTGGACAGCGTTTTTACAATGAGCAGTTCTTC.

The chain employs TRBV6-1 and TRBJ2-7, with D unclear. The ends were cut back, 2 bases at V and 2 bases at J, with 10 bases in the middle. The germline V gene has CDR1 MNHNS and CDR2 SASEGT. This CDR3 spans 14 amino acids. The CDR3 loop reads CASSEFHGTYEQYF. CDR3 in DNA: TGTGCCAGCAGTGAATTTCACGGCACCTACGAGCAGTACTTC.

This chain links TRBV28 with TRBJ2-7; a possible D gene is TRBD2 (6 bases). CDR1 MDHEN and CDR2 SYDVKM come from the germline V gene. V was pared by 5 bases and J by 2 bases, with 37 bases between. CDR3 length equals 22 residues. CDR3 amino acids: CASSPLSIPGLLMVGVAYEQYF. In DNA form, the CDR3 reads TGTGCCAGCAGTCCTCTCTCAATCCCGGGACTGTTGATGGTCGGGGTTGCCTACGAGCAGTACTTC.

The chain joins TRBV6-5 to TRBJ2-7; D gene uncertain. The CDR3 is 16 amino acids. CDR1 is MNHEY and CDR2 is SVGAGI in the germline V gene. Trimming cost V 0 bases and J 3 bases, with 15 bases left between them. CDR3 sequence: CASSYSLPDGVYEQYF. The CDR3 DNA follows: TGTGCCAGCAGTTACTCGCTACCGGACGGAGTCTACGAGCAGTACTTC.

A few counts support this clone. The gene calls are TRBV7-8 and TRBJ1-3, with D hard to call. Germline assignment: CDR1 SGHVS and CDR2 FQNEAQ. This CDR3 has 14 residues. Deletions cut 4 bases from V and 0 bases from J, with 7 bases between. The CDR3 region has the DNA TGTGCCAGCAGCTCACAGATCTCTGGAAACACCATATATTTT. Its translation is CASSSQISGNTIYF.

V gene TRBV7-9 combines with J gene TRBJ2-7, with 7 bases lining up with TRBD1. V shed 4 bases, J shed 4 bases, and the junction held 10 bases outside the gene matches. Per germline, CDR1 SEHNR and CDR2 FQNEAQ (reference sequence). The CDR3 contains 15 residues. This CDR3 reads CASSSTGTAVYEQYF. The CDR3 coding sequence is TGTGCCAGCAGCTCAACCGGGACAGCCGTTTACGAGCAGTACTTC.

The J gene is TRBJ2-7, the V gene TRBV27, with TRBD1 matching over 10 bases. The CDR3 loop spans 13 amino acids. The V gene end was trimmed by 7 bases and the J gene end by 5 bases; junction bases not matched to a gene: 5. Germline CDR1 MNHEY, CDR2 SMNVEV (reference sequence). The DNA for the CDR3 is TGTGCCAGCAAGAAGACAGGGGGCAACGAGCAGTACTTC. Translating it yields CASKKTGGNEQYF.

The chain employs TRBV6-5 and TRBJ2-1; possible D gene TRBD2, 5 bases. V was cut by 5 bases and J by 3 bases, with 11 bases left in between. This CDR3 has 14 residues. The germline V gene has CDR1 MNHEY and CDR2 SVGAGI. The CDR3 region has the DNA TGTGCCAGCAGTCCTAGCTCAGACTACAATGAGCAGTTCTTC. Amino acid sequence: CASSPSSDYNEQFF.

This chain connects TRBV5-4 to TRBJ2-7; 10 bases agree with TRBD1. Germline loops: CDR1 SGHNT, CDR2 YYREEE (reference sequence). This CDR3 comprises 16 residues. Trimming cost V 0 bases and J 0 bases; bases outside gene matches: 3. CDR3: CASSLGGQGTSYEQYF. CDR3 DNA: TGTGCCAGCAGCTTGGGGGGACAGGGGACCTCCTACGAGCAGTACTTC.

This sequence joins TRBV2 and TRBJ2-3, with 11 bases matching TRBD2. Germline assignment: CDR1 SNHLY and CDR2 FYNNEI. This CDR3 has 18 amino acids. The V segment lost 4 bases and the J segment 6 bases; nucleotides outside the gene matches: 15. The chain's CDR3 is CASSVWASGRILLDTQYF. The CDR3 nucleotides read TGTGCCAGCAGTGTTTGGGCTAGCGGGAGGATCCTATTGGATACGCAGTATTTT.

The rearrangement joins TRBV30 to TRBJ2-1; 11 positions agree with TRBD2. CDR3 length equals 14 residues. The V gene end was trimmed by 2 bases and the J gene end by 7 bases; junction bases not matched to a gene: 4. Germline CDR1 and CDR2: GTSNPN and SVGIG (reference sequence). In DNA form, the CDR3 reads TGTGCCTGGAGTATAGCGGGAGGGCCTAATGAGCAGTTCTTC. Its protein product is CAWSIAGGPNEQFF.

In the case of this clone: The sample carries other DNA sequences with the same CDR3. The CDR3 bases are TGCGCCAGCAGCTTGGTTGGAGATACGCAGTATTTT. It yields the protein CASSLVGDTQYF. This chain uses TRBV5-1 with TRBJ2-3; no definite D call. Looked up from germline, CDR1 is SGHRS and CDR2 is YFSETQ. Trimming took 0 bases from V and 5 from J, leaving 4 bases between them. CDR3 length equals 12 residues.

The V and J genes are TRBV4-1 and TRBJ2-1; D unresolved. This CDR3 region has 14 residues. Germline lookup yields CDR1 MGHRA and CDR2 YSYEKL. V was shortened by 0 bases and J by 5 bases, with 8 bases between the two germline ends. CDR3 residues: CASSQDGGNNEQFF. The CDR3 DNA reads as TGCGCCAGCAGCCAAGATGGCGGCAACAATGAGCAGTTCTTC.

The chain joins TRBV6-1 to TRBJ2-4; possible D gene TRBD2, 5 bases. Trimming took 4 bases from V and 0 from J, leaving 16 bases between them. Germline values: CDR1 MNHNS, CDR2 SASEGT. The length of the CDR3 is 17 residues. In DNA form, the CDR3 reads TGTGCCAGCAGTGTCCATGGAGGTACTCTAGCCAAAAACATTCAGTACTTC. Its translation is CASSVHGGTLAKNIQYF.

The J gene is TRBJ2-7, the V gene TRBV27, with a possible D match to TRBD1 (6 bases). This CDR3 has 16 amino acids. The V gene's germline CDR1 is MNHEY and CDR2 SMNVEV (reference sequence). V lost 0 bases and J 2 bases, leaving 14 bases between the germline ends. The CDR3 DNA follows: TGTGCCAGCAGTTTATCGCCCCTCGACAGGACCTACGAGCAGTACTTC. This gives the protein CASSLSPLDRTYEQYF.

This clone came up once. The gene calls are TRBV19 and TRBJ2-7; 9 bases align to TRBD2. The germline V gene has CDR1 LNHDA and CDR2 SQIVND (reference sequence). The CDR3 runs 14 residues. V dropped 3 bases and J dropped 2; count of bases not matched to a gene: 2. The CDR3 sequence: CASSMASGTYEQYF. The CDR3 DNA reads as TGTGCCAGTAGTATGGCTAGCGGGACCTACGAGCAGTACTTC. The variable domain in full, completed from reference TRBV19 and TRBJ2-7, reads DGGITQSPKYLFRKEGQNVTLSCEQNLNHDAMYWYRQDPGQGLRLIYYSQIVNDFQKGDIAEGYSVSREKKESFPLTVTSAQKNPTAFYLCASSMASGTYEQYFGPGTRLTVT.

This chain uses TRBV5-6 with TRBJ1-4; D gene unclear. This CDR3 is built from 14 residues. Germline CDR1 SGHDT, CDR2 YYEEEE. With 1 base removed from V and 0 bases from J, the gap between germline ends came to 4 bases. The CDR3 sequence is CASSLIATNEKLFF. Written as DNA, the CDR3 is TGTGCCAGCAGCTTGATCGCAACTAATGAAAAACTGTTTTTT.

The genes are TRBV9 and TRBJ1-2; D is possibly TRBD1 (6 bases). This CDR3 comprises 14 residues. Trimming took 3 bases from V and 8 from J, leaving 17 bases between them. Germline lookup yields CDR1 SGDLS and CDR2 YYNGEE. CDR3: CASSADWGAGGYTF. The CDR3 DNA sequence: TGTGCCAGCAGCGCCGACTGGGGGGCGGGAGGCTACACCTTC.

The CDR3 coding sequence is TGTGCCAGCAGCTTAGCGCGCTTGGGGACCGAGCAGTTCTTC. This gives the protein CASSLARLGTEQFF. This chain uses TRBV7-2 with TRBJ2-1; D may match TRBD1 or TRBD2 (5 bases each). The CDR3 consists of 14 residues. Germline CDR1 reads SGHTA; CDR2 reads FQGNSA. Trimming took 0 bases from V and 10 from J, leaving 13 bases between them.

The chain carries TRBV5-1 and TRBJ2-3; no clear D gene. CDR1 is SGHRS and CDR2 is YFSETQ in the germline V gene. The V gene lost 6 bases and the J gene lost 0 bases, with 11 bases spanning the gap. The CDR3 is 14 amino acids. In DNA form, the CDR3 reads TGCGCCAGCAAAGAGGATCCTAGCACAGATACGCAGTATTTT. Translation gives CASKEDPSTDTQYF.

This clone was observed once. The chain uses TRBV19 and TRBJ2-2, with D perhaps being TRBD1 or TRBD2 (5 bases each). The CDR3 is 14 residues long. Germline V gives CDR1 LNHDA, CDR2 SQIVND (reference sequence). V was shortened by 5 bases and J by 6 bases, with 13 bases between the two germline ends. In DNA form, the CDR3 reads TGTGCCAGTAGTCGCGAAGGGGACGCCGGGGAGCTGTTTTTT. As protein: CASSREGDAGELFF.

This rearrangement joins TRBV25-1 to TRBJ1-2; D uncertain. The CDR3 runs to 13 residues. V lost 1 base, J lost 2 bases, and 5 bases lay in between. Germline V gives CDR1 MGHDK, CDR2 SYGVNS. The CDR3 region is CASSEFGNYGYTF. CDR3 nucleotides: TGTGCCAGCAGTGAATTCGGGAACTATGGCTACACCTTC.

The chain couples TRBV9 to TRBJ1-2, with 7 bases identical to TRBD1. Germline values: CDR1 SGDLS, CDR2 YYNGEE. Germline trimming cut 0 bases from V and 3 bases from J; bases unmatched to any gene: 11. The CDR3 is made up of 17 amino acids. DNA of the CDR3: TGTGCCAGCAGCGTAGTACCCTCGGACAGGACCTACTATGGCTACACCTTC. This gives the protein CASSVVPSDRTYYGYTF. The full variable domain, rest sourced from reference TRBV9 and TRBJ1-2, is DSGVTQTPKHLITATGQRVTLRCSPRSGDLSVYWYQQSLDQGLQFLIQYYNGEERAKGNILERFSAQQFPDLHSELNLSSLELGDSALYFCASSVVPSDRTYYGYTFGSGTRLTVV.

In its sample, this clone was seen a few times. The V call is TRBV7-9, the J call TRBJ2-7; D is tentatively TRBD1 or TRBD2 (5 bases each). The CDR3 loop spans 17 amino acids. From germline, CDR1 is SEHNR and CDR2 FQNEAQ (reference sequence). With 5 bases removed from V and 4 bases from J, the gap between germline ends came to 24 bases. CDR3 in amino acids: CASSTGHSGPPLYEQYF. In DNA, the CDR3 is TGTGCCAGCAGCACCGGACATTCGGGACCGCCGCTATACGAGCAGTACTTC.

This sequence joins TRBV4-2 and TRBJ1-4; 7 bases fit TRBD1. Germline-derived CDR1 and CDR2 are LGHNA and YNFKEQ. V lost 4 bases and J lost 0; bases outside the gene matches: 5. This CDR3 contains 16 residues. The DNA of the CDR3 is TGTGCCAGCAGCCTTCGCCAGGGGGCAACTAATGAAAAACTGTTTTTT. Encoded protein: CASSLRQGATNEKLFF.